The rows below give T cell receptor beta chains drawn from one sample of a study of radiation and T cells in renal cell carcinoma. Profiling relied on immunoSEQ multiplex PCR, and the TCRdb table lists in-frame clones only, not all of them. Of 150,000 to 200,000 clones listed, approximately 90% were seen once; the top ten hold around 10%. Sequenced material: blood, taken from a patient whose treatment included radiotherapy and nephrectomy. These receptors were obtained from a woman in her forties or fifties with renal cell carcinoma. Each CDR3 is given with its conserved first and last residue. D genes are given only for firm matches. The size of a clone is reported for some rows only, either as once, few or many, or as a class for expanded clones.

size,D,V,J,CDR3,DNA
-,-,TRBV2,TRBJ1-1,CASSEMFRTEAFF,TGTGCCAGCAGTGAAATGTTTCGCACTGAAGCTTTCTTT
-,TRBD1,TRBV2,TRBJ1-5,CASSVTGGGQPQHF,TGTGCCAGCAGCGTAACAGGGGGCGGTCAGCCCCAGCATTTT
-,TRBD1,TRBV5-6,TRBJ2-1,CASSSDRGNEQFF,TGTGCCAGCAGTTCGGACAGGGGGAATGAGCAGTTCTTC
-,-,TRBV21-1,TRBJ1-5,CASITLQPQHF,TGTGCCAGCATCACCCTGCAGCCCCAGCATTTT
-,TRBD1,TRBV15,TRBJ2-7,CATSRDTGVREQYF,TGTGCCACCAGCAGAGATACAGGGGTTCGCGAGCAGTACTTC
-,-,TRBV18,TRBJ1-1,CASSPEITPEAFF,TGTGCCAGCTCACCCGAAATTACGCCTGAAGCTTTCTTT
-,-,TRBV6-6,TRBJ1-1,CASLFMNTEAFF,TGTGCCAGCCTTTTTATGAACACTGAAGCTTTCTTT
-,TRBD2,TRBV19,TRBJ2-3,CASSLTSGGRSDTQYF,TGTGCCAGTAGTCTTACTAGCGGGGGGCGCTCAGATACGCAGTATTTT
-,TRBD2,TRBV12-5,TRBJ2-3,CASGLGLAAPDTQYF,TGTGCTAGTGGTTTGGGGCTAGCGGCCCCAGATACGCAGTATTTT
-,TRBD1,TRBV7-9,TRBJ1-2,CASSPRGLHGYTF,TGTGCCAGCAGCCCCAGGGGGCTTCATGGCTACACCTTC
-,TRBD2,TRBV7-8,TRBJ2-5,CASSWASGGGETQYF,TGTGCCAGCAGCTGGGCTAGCGGGGGCGGAGAGACCCAGTACTTC
-,TRBD1,TRBV18,TRBJ1-1,CASSPRVLTGTGGPMNTEAFF,TGTGCCAGCTCACCACGGGTCTTAACCGGGACAGGGGGACCGATGAACACTGAAGCTTTCTTT
once,TRBD2,TRBV4-1,TRBJ2-3,CASSQDGTSGGQDTQYF,TGCGCCAGCAGCCAAGATGGGACTAGCGGGGGGCAAGATACGCAGTATTTT
-,-,TRBV9,TRBJ2-5,CASSADKETQYF,TGTGCCAGCAGCGCAGATAAAGAGACCCAGTACTTC
few,-,TRBV30,TRBJ1-1,CAWSGTDTEAFF,TGTGCCTGGAGCGGGACTGATACTGAAGCTTTCTTT
-,-,TRBV4-3,TRBJ2-2,CASSQDIGRSGELFF,TGCGCCAGCAGCCAAGATATAGGAAGGTCCGGGGAGCTGTTTTTT
-,-,TRBV25-1,TRBJ1-1,CASSEFGEGTEAFF,TGTGCCAGCAGTGAGTTTGGGGAGGGCACTGAAGCTTTCTTT
-,-,TRBV11-2,TRBJ1-2,CASSLSRGYSGYTF,TGTGCCAGCAGCTTAAGTAGGGGGTATTCTGGCTACACCTTC
-,-,TRBV5-1,TRBJ1-2,CASSSLQGNYGYTF,TGCGCCAGCAGCTCCTTACAGGGTAACTATGGCTACACCTTC
-,TRBD1,TRBV7-2,TRBJ2-7,CASSATGGNSYEQYF,TGTGCCAGCAGCGCCACAGGGGGTAATTCCTACGAGCAGTACTTC
-,-,TRBV29-1,TRBJ1-4,CSVEIAGFGEKLFF,TGCAGCGTTGAGATCGCGGGATTCGGTGAAAAACTGTTTTTT
-,-,TRBV6-6,TRBJ1-3,CASRLPGTDGNTIYF,TGTGCCAGCAGGCTGCCGGGAACTGATGGAAACACCATATATTTT
-,-,TRBV6-5,TRBJ2-7,CASSYSATAPGYEQYF,TGTGCCAGCAGTTACTCAGCGACAGCGCCAGGGTACGAGCAGTACTTC
once,TRBD2,TRBV5-1,TRBJ2-1,CASSPDLAGGYNEQFF,TGCGCCAGCAGCCCCGACCTGGCGGGGGGGTACAATGAGCAGTTCTTC
-,-,TRBV5-1,TRBJ1-6,CARTQRGRQIFPNSPLHF,TGCGCCAGGACCCAACGCGGACGTCAGATTTTTCCTAATTCACCCCTCCACTTT
few,TRBD1,TRBV4-2,TRBJ1-4,CASSQGDRGREKLFF,TGTGCCAGCAGCCAAGGAGACAGGGGCCGTGAAAAACTGTTTTTT
-,-,TRBV5-1,TRBJ2-5,CASSLEETQYF,TGCGCCAGCAGCTTGGAAGAGACCCAGTACTTC
-,-,TRBV4-2,TRBJ1-1,CASSQDRVSTEAFF,TGTGCCAGCAGCCAAGATCGGGTCAGCACTGAAGCTTTCTTT
-,TRBD1,TRBV7-2,TRBJ2-3,CASSPDRGRDTQYF,TGTGCCAGCAGCCCCGACAGGGGGCGAGATACGCAGTATTTT
-,-,TRBV5-1,TRBJ1-1,CASSPDRTNTEAFF,TGCGCCAGCAGTCCTGACAGGACGAACACTGAAGCTTTCTTT
-,-,TRBV2,TRBJ1-5,CASSGGGDGQPQHF,TGTGCCAGCAGTGGGGGAGGAGATGGACAGCCCCAGCATTTT
-,TRBD1,TRBV5-1,TRBJ1-1,CASSPLRAGQLNTEAFF,TGCGCCAGCAGCCCTCTCAGGGCGGGACAGCTGAACACTGAAGCTTTCTTT
-,TRBD1,TRBV6-6,TRBJ2-5,CASINRGQETQYF,TGTGCCAGCATTAACAGGGGGCAAGAGACCCAGTACTTC
-,-,TRBV7-9,TRBJ1-1,CASSFGTLTEAFF,TGTGCCAGCAGCTTCGGGACACTCACTGAAGCTTTCTTT
-,-,TRBV7-7,TRBJ2-3,CASSLGAGAPTDTQYF,TGTGCTAGCAGCTTAGGCGCCGGGGCCCCCACAGATACGCAGTATTTT
-,-,TRBV11-3,TRBJ2-1,CASFTLGDYNEQFF,TGTGCCAGCTTCACACTCGGGGACTACAATGAGCAGTTCTTC
-,-,TRBV29-1,TRBJ1-1,CSVEEWSEAFF,TGCAGCGTTGAAGAATGGAGTGAAGCTTTCTTT
-,-,TRBV19,TRBJ2-5,CASSLTAGQETQYF,TGTGCCAGTAGTCTGACAGCGGGCCAAGAGACCCAGTACTTC
-,-,TRBV19,TRBJ1-5,CASSIPSGPQHF,TGTGCCAGTAGTATACCAAGTGGGCCCCAGCATTTT
few,-,TRBV15,TRBJ2-2,CATSRQGQPTGELFF,TGTGCCACCAGCAGGCAAGGACAGCCCACCGGGGAGCTGTTTTTT
-,-,TRBV6-1,TRBJ2-7,CASSALGASYEQYF,TGTGCCAGCAGTGCCTTGGGTGCATCCTACGAGCAGTACTTC
-,-,TRBV19,TRBJ2-3,CASRDTGPSTDTQYF,TGTGCCAGTAGGGATACAGGACCAAGCACAGATACGCAGTATTTT
-,-,TRBV11-3,TRBJ2-7,CASSPTFGIEQYF,TGTGCCAGCAGCCCAACCTTTGGTATCGAGCAGTACTTC
once,-,TRBV5-1,TRBJ2-5,CASSPGPGETQYF,TGCGCCAGCAGCCCGGGCCCCGGGGAGACCCAGTACTTC